This TCR beta chain was retrieved from a study of blood T cell repertoires in COVID-19. Per the study methods: Estimated nucleated cell counts came from reference gene primer amplification. TCRdb keeps only in-frame clones here, not all; method: immunoSEQ multiplex PCR. V and J calls and clone size are given by that table; D and trimming were obtained from the DNA. In the table there are around 220,000 clones, 87% of which are singletons. The material sequenced was PBMCs or T cells enriched from blood (not recorded which). The TCR comes from a woman between 25 and 40 years old with acute COVID-19.

The CDR3 spells CASSLAPQGADIQYF. CDR3 coding DNA: TGTGCCAGCAGCTTAGCCCCACAGGGGGCGGACATTCAGTACTTC. V usage is TRBV7-9 and J usage is TRBJ2-4; 9 nucleotides agree with TRBD1. Germline V gene sequence: CDR1 SEHNR, CDR2 FQNEAQ (reference sequence). J gave up 8 bases and V 0 bases, and 5 bases lay outside the gene matches. The CDR3 covers 15 residues.